Listed below are T cell receptor beta chains from one sample, sequenced in a study of graft-versus-host responses after intestinal transplantation. These receptors have no identified antigens. Method: immunoSEQ multiplex PCR; TCRdb's copy keeps in-frame clones and lacks some. The sample carries fewer than 95,000 clones, 90% to 95% recorded once. The sample here was unstimulated CD8+ T cells sorted from spleen or lymph node cells, taken before intestinal transplant. The receptors shown here come from a human donor who received an intestinal transplant. Both conserved end residues are part of each CDR3. The D gene is left open where the match is weak. Clone size is stated in some rows and not others, as once, few, many or a class when expanded.

d_call clone_size j_call v_call cdr3_nt cdr3_aa
NA NA TRBJ1-2 TRBV10-3 TGTGCCATCAGTGATACGGGGGTCAACGACTATGGCTACACCTTC CAISDTGVNDYGYTF
TRBD1 NA TRBJ2-2 TRBV29-1 TGCAGCGTTGAAGACAGGGACAGCTCCGGGGAGCTGTTTTTT CSVEDRDSSGELFF
NA NA TRBJ1-3 TRBV11-2 TGTGCCAGCAGCTTTCCACAGGGAGAAAAAGGAAACACCATATATTTT CASSFPQGEKGNTIYF
TRBD2 NA TRBJ2-7 TRBV7-2 TGTGCCAGCAGCTTAGGTGCGGGGGGAATTTACGAGCAGTACTTC CASSLGAGGIYEQYF
NA NA TRBJ1-5 TRBV15 TGTGCCACCAGCAGAGAAGCCGACAGGTTGGGGAACAGCAATCAGCCCCAGCATTTT CATSREADRLGNSNQPQHF
NA NA TRBJ1-1 TRBV30 TGTGCCTGGAGTGAGAGTATCACTGAAGCTTTCTTT CAWSESITEAFF
NA NA TRBJ1-4 TRBV4-3 TGCGCCAGCAGCCCGAACGGGGGGATAGATGAAAAACTGTTTTTT CASSPNGGIDEKLFF
NA NA TRBJ2-7 TRBV21-1 TGTGCCAGCAGCCAGACTAGCGGGGGAACGTACGAGCAGTACTTC CASSQTSGGTYEQYF
NA NA TRBJ2-7 TRBV9 TGTGCCAGCAGCGTGTCGACTGAACCCTACGAGCAGTACTTC CASSVSTEPYEQYF
TRBD2 once TRBJ2-1 TRBV28 TGTGCCAGCAACGATAGCGGGGGGGGTTACAATGAGCAGTTCTTC CASNDSGGGYNEQFF
TRBD1 NA TRBJ1-2 TRBV18 TGTGCCAGCTCACCACCCCATTTTGACAGGGGTAACTATGGCTACACCTTC CASSPPHFDRGNYGYTF
TRBD1 NA TRBJ2-5 TRBV11-2 TGTGCCAGCAGCACTGGACAGGGGAGGACAGAGACCCAGTACTTC CASSTGQGRTETQYF
TRBD1 NA TRBJ2-5 TRBV27 TGTGCCAGCAGTTCTTTGGGACAGGGGGCTAGTGTTGTGGAGACCCAGTACTTC CASSSLGQGASVVETQYF
TRBD1 NA TRBJ1-1 TRBV5-1 TGCGCCAGCAGACAGGGGGGGAACACTGAAGCTTTCTTT CASRQGGNTEAFF
NA NA TRBJ2-1 TRBV9 TGTGCCAGCAGCAGATCTGGACTCACGTACAATGAGCAGTTCTTC CASSRSGLTYNEQFF